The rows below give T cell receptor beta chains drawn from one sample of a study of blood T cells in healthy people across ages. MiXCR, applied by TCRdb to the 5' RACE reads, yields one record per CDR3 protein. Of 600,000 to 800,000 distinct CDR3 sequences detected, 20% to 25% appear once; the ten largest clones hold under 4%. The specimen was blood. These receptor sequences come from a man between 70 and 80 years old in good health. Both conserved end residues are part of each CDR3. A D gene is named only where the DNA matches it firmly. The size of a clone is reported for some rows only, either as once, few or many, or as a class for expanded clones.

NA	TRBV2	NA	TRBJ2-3	CASSEGGRNTQYF	TGTGCCAGCAGTGAAGGAGGTCGAAATACGCAGTATTTT
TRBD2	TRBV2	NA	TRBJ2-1	CASRQTSGNNEQFF	TGTGCCAGCAGACAAACTAGCGGTAACAATGAGCAGTTCTTC
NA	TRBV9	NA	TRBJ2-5	CASSARVSTGQETQYF	TGTGCCAGCAGCGCCCGAGTCTCGACAGGCCAAGAGACCCAGTACTTC
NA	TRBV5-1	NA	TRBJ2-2	CASSATEVNTGELFF	TGTGCCAGCAGCGCGACAGAGGTGAACACCGGGGAGCTGTTTTTT
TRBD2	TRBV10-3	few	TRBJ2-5	CAISERLAGGQETQYF	TGTGCCATCAGTGAGAGGTTAGCGGGAGGCCAAGAGACCCAGTACTTC
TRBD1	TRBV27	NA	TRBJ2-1	CASSKRGHEQFF	TGTGCCAGCAGCAAAAGGGGGCATGAGCAGTTCTTC
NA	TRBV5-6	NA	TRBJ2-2	CASTLQGTGELFF	TGTGCCAGCACCTTACAGGGAACCGGGGAGCTGTTTTTT
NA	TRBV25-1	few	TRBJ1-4	CASSEPGVTNEKLFF	TGTGCCAGCAGTGAACCTGGGGTGACTAATGAAAAACTGTTTTTT
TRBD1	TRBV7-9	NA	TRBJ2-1	CASSWGQGIYNEQFF	TGTGCCAGCAGCTGGGGACAGGGGATCTACAATGAGCAGTTCTTC
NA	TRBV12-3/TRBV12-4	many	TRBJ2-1	CASSPTRLGSYNEQFF	TGTGCCAGCAGTCCTACTCGACTAGGTTCCTACAATGAGCAGTTCTTC
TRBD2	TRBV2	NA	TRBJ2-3	CASSEKGSGRAVDTQYF	TGTGCCAGCAGTGAAAAGGGAAGCGGGAGGGCCGTGGATACGCAGTATTTT
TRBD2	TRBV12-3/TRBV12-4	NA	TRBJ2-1	CASRDGLARNEQFF	TGTGCCAGCAGGGACGGACTAGCTAGGAATGAGCAGTTCTTC
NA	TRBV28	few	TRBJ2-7	CASTESSYEQYF	TGTGCCAGCACCGAGAGCTCCTACGAGCAGTACTTC
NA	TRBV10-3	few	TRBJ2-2	CAIRRDTMNTGELFF	TGTGCCATCAGGCGGGACACGATGAACACCGGGGAGCTGTTTTTT
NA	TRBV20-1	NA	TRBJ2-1	CSASAGPSRGQFF	TGCAGTGCTAGCGCAGGACCCTCCAGGGGGCAGTTCTTC
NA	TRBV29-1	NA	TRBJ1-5	CSVEGGSDNQPQHF	TGCAGCGTTGAGGGGGGCAGCGATAATCAGCCCCAGCATTTT
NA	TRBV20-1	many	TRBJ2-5	CSAMETASETQYF	TGCAGTGCTATGGAGACGGCCTCGGAGACCCAGTACTTC
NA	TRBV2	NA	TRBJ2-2	CASRQWTVNTGELFF	TGTGCCAGCAGGCAATGGACAGTGAACACCGGGGAGCTGTTTTTT
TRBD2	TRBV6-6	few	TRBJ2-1	CASSPLGGSHYNEQFF	TGTGCCAGCAGCCCCCTTGGCGGGAGCCACTACAATGAGCAGTTCTTC
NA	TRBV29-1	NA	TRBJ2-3	CSVTEGGSTDTQYF	TGCAGCGTTACGGAGGGCGGGAGCACAGATACGCAGTATTTT
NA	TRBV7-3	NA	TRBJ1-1	CASRSGNTEAFF	TGTGCCAGCAGGTCCGGGAACACTGAAGCTTTCTTT
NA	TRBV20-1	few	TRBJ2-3	CSARFGSKNTQYF	TGCAGTGCTAGATTCGGGTCTAAGAATACGCAGTATTTT
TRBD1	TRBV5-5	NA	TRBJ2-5	CASSLVDRQETQYF	TGTGCCAGCAGCTTGGTGGACAGGCAAGAGACCCAGTACTTC
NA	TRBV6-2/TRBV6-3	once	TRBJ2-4	CASSYQEGEVKNIQYF	TGTGCCAGCAGTTACCAGGAGGGTGAGGTCAAAAACATTCAGTACTTC
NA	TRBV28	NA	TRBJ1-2	CASSRGIRSHTF	TGTGCCAGCAGCCGAGGGATCCGGTCCCACACCTTC
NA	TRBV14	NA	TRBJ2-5	CASSHWNQETQYF	TGTGCCAGCAGCCACTGGAATCAAGAGACCCAGTACTTC
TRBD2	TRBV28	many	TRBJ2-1	CASSFSGTSGRRGQFF	TGTGCCAGCAGTTTTAGCGGGACTAGCGGGAGGAGAGGGCAGTTCTTC
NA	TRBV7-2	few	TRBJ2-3	CASSPHQRITDTQYF	TGTGCCAGCAGCCCACATCAGAGGATCACAGATACGCAGTATTTT
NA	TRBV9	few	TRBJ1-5	CASSVQDSIHQPQHF	TGTGCCAGCAGCGTTCAGGACAGTATCCATCAGCCCCAGCATTTT
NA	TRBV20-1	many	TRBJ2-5	CSARGYSQETQYF	TGCAGTGCTAGAGGATACAGTCAAGAGACCCAGTACTTC
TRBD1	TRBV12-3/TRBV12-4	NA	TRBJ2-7	CASSPRDRNRLGTYEQYF	TGTGCCAGCAGTCCCCGGGACAGAAACCGACTGGGTACCTACGAGCAGTACTTC
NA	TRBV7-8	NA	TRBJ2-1	CASSVTRMDEQFF	TGTGCCAGCAGCGTCACTAGGATGGATGAGCAGTTCTTC
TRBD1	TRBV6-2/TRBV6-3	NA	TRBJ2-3	CASRRQGVSTDTQYF	TGTGCCAGCAGAAGACAGGGGGTTAGCACAGATACGCAGTATTTT
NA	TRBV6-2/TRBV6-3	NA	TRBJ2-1	CAIDPFYEQFF	TGTGCCATCGACCCGTTTTATGAGCAGTTCTTC
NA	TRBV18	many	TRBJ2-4	CASSPLTDVAKNIQYF	TGTGCCAGCTCACCACTGACTGACGTAGCCAAAAACATTCAGTACTTC
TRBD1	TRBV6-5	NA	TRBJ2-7	CASSYGRTGGYEQYF	TGTGCCAGCAGTTACGGGCGGACAGGGGGCTACGAGCAGTACTTC
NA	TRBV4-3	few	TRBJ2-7	CASSQEESSYEQYF	TGCGCCAGCAGCCAAGAAGAGAGCTCCTACGAGCAGTACTTC
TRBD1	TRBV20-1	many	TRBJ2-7	CSARDRTGTGVSEQYF	TGCAGTGCTAGAGACCGAACCGGGACAGGGGTCAGCGAGCAGTACTTC
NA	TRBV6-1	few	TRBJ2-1	CASWSNEQFF	TGTGCCAGCTGGTCCAATGAGCAGTTCTTC
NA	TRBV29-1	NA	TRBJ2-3	CSADKSSTDTQYF	TGCAGCGCGGACAAGTCTAGCACAGATACGCAGTATTTT
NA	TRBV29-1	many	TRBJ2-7	CSVLLSYEQYF	TGCAGCGTCCTCCTTTCCTACGAGCAGTACTTC
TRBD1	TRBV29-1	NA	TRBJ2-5	CSVNGQGQETQYF	TGCAGCGTGAACGGACAGGGACAAGAGACCCAGTACTTC
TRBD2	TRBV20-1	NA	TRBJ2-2	CSARVPSLAGGPVGGELFF	TGCAGTGCTAGAGTCCCCTCTCTAGCGGGAGGGCCTGTAGGCGGGGAGCTGTTTTTT
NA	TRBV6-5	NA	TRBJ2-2	CASSYWDTDTGELFF	TGTGCCAGCAGTTACTGGGACACCGACACCGGGGAGCTGTTTTTT
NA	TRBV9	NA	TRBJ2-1	CASSAPGPEGFF	TGTGCCAGCAGCGCTCCGGGACCGGAGGGGTTCTTC
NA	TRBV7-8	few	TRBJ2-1	CASSQGPHNEQFF	TGTGCCAGCAGCCAGGGACCACACAATGAGCAGTTCTTC
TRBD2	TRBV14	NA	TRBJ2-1	CASSQGLAGKYEQFF	TGTGCCAGCAGCCAAGGACTAGCGGGAAAGTATGAGCAGTTCTTC
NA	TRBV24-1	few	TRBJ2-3	CAPKADTQYF	TGTGCACCCAAGGCAGATACGCAGTATTTT
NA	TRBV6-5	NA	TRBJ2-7	CASSYRWEVDEQYF	TGTGCCAGCAGTTATAGGTGGGAGGTGGACGAGCAGTACTTC
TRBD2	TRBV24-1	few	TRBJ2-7	CATSDGTSDEQYF	TGTGCCACCAGTGATGGGACTAGCGACGAGCAGTACTTC
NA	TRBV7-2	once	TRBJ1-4	CASSSGRGWNEKLFF	TGTGCCAGCAGCTCGGGAAGAGGATGGAATGAAAAACTGTTTTTT
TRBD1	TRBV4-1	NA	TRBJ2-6	CASSPTGPFSGANVLTF	TGCGCCAGCAGCCCGACAGGGCCCTTCTCTGGGGCCAACGTCCTGACTTTC
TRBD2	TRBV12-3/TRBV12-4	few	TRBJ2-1	CASTPGLVVVNEQFF	TGTGCCAGCACCCCGGGACTAGTGGTGGTCAATGAACAGTTCTTC
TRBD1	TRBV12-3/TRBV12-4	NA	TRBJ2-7	CASSWARDRHYEQYF	TGTGCCAGCAGTTGGGCCCGGGACAGACACTACGAGCAGTACTTC
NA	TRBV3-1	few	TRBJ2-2	CASTSRPGELFF	TGTGCCAGCACTTCTAGGCCCGGGGAGCTGTTTTTT
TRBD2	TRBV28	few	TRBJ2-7	CASSSGPTSVTYEQYF	TGTGCCAGCAGTTCAGGGCCGACTAGCGTTACCTACGAGCAGTACTTC